A single T cell receptor beta chain is shown here with its context. It has no known antigen specificity. The record has no base qualities; no much larger clone is one base away. The data stem from a study of cytomegalovirus exposure and HLA in healthy donors (dated by TCRdb to 2015 to 2018). Describing the broader study: The 500 to 800 repertoires of the first cohort and the 120 or so validation repertoires were produced on the same platform, according to a later analysis. A separate validation cohort of some 130 different subjects was used in addition to the approximately 700-subject first cohort. The aim of the study was to test whether cataloging public T cell receptors could identify signatures of past pathogen exposure. To predict cytomegalovirus infection status, the study combined high-throughput TCR immunosequencing, statistical association of individual TCRs with disease status, and machine learning. Overall study results and their limits: All 120 or so repertoires were used to score co-occurrence in the validation cohort in a later analysis, because that analysis had no HLA typing for the cohort. In a later analysis, TCRs clustered in the first cohort were found to also tend to co-occur in the approximately 120 validation repertoires, with 94% of cluster scores above 0. The authors suggested that the approach could potentially be extended to other disease states and immunological phenotypes. A few of the identified cytomegalovirus-associated TCR beta chains were confirmed in vitro to be specific for cytomegalovirus antigens. Cytomegalovirus status was reported to be diagnosed by the classifier with high specificity and sensitivity in both the original and validation cohorts. Most TCR sequences were observed very rarely across donors, whereas some public TCRs were present in many individuals. The study listed around 160 TCR beta chains as associated with cytomegalovirus.

To prepare the library, the immunoSEQ multiplex PCR assay was applied. As for how the authors treated the data: To diagnose cytomegalovirus status from the catalog of TCR beta chain sequences, a statistical classification framework was built. TCRdb took over this immuneACCESS table, retaining in-frame rearrangements with V and J assigned. Such tables are incomplete; in checked studies, under half of the missing clones stem from an unresolved V gene, and the remainder is unexplained. The V and J calls and clone size were taken over from that table, and D and trimming were inferred from the DNA. The sample records some 170,000 clones, roughly 86% of which are singletons. The ten biggest clones cover roughly 2.5% of the sample. The donors belonged to the validation cohort of roughly 120 subjects, which was separate from the roughly 670-subject first cohort. The CDR3 starts with the cysteine, ends with the phenylalanine, and has 15 residues. CDR3 DNA only is kept here, 45 bases in frame from base 1. Taken from the germline V gene, the CDR1 and CDR2 loops are SGDLS and YYNGEE. Trimming removed 4 bases from V and 8 bases from J; the gene matches leave 8 bases unexplained.

The chain joins TRBV9 to TRBJ2-1; 11 nucleotides in the junction match TRBD2. The sequence was obtained from a man aged 18 to 35 in good health and CMV-seropositive. Sequencing was performed on PBMCs. The CDR3 reads CASSLRLAGLDEQFF. The base sequence is TGTGCCAGCAGCCTTAGACTAGCGGGGCTGGATGAGCAGTTCTTC. Where the CDR3 stops, the reference TRBV9 and TRBJ2-1 genes take over; the full variable domain is DSGVTQTPKHLITATGQRVTLRCSPRSGDLSVYWYQQSLDQGLQFLIQYYNGEERAKGNILERFSAQQFPDLHSELNLSSLELGDSALYFCASSLRLAGLDEQFFGPGTRLTVL.